This T cell receptor beta chain is drawn from a study of blood T cells in healthy people across ages. Alongside a J-beta primer mix, a sample-barcoded 5' primer served in a second PCR lasting about 6 to 12 cycles. Each cDNA was tagged by a template-switch adaptor containing 12 random nucleotides. From each sample, at least 2.5 million paired-end reads containing CDR3 were obtained. One entry per CDR3 protein, called by TCRdb with MiXCR from the 5' RACE reads. Of over 950,000 distinct CDR3 sequences in the sample, about 51% are singletons; the top ten hold around a fifth. This clonotype was seen only a few times. Its antigen is not known. Notes on the study in general: There were more naive CD4+ cells and higher diversity in long-lived donors than in aged donors.

This CDR3 is 15 amino acids long. V lost 2 bases and J lost 5; bases outside the gene matches: 4. Germline CDR1 SGDLS, CDR2 YYNGEE. At least 5 micrograms of total RNA were extracted per sample. The rearrangement uses TRBV9 and TRBJ2-3; the match to TRBD2 covers 11 bases. The receptor comes from a woman aged 60-70 years in good health. The sequenced sample was blood. Written as DNA, the CDR3 is TGTGCCAGCAGCGTCTCACTAGCGGGAGTAGATACGCAGTATTTT. It encodes CASSVSLAGVDTQYF.